This T cell receptor beta chain was identified during a study of radiotherapy plus CTLA-4 blockade in lung cancer. Study results and caveats: Radiotherapy with ipilimumab was followed by blood expansion of tumor-derived clones.

From germline, CDR1 is SQVTM and CDR2 ANQGSEA. Trimming removed 6 bases from V and 1 base from J; junction bases left unmatched: 3. The CDR3 consists of 13 residues. About this clone itself: Its antigen is still unknown.

Clones were read by immunoSEQ multiplex PCR, and TCRdb kept only the in-frame ones, dropping some. The data contain about 76,000 clones, around 79% of them singletons. Sequences were derived from peripheral blood, sampled from a patient treated with radiotherapy plus ipilimumab. The chain carries TRBV29-1 and TRBJ2-5, with TRBD2 matching over 9 bases. This receptor was identified in a human donor with non-small cell lung cancer whose response to radiotherapy plus ipilimumab could not be evaluated. Some clones in this sample may be carry-over from other donors' samples. This CDR3 is CSVKRGAQETQYF. Written as DNA, the CDR3 is TGCAGCGTAAAGCGGGGGGCCCAAGAGACCCAGTACTTC.